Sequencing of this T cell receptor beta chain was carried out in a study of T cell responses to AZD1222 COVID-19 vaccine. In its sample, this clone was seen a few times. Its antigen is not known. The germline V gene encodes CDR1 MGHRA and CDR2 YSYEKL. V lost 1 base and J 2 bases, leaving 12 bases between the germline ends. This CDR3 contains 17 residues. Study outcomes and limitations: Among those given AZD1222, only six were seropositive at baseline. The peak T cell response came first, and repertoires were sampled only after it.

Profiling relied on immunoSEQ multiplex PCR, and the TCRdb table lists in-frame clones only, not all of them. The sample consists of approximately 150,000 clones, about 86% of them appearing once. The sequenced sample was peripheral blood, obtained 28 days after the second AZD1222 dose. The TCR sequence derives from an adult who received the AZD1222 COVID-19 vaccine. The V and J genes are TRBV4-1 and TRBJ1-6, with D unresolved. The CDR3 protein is CASSQGIGGTYNSPLHF. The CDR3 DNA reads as TGCGCCAGCAGCCAAGGGATTGGAGGGACCTATAATTCACCCCTCCACTTT.